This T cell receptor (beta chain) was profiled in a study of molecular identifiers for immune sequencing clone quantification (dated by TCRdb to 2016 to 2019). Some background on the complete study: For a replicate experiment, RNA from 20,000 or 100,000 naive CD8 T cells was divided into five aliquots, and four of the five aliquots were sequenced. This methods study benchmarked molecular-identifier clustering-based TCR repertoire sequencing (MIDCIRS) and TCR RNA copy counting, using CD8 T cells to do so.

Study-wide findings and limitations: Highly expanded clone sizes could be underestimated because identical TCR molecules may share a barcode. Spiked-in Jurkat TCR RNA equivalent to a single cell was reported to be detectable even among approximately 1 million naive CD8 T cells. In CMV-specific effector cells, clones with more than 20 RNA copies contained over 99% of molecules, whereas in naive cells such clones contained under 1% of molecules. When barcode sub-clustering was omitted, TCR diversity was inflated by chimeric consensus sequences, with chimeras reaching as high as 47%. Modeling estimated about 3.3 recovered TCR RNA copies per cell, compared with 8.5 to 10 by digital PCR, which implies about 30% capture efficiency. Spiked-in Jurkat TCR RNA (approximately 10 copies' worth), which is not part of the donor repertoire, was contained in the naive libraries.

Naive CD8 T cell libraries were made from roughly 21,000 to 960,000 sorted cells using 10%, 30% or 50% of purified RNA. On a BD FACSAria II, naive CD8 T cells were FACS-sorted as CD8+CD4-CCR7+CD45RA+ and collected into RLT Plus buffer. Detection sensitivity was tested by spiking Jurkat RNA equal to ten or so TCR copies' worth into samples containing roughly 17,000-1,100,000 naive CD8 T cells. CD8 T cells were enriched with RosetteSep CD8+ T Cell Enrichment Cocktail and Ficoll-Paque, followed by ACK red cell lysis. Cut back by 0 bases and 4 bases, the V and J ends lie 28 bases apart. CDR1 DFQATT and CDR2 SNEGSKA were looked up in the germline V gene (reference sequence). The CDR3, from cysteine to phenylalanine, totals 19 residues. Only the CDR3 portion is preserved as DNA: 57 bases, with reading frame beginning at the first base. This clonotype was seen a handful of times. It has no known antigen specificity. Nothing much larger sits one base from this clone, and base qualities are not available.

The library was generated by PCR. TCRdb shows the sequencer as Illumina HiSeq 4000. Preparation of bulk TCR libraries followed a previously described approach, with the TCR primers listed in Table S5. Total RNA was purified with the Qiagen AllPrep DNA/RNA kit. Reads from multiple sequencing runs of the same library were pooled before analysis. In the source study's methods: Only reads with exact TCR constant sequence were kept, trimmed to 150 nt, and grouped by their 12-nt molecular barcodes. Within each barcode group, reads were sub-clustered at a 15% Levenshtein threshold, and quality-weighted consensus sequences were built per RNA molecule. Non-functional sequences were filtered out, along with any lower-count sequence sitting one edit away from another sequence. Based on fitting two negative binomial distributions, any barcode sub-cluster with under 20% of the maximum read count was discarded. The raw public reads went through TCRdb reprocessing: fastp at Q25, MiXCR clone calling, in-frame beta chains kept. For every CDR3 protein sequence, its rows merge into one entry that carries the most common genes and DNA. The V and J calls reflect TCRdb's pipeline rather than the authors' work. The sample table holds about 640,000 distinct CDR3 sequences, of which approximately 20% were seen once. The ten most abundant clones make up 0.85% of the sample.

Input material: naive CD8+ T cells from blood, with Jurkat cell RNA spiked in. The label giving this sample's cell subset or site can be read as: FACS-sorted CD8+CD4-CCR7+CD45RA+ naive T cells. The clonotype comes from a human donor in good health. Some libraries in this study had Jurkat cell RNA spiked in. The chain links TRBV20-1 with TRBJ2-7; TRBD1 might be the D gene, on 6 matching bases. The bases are TGCAGTGCTAGAGAAAGGACAGCCGGGACGATTAGAGGGGGATACGAGCAGTACTTC. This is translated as CSARERTAGTIRGGYEQYF.